These 28 T cell receptor beta chains were all obtained from the same sample, sequenced in a study of identical twins. One entry per CDR3 protein, called by TCRdb with MiXCR from the 5' RACE reads. In the table there are 1,800,000 or so distinct CDR3 sequences, 25% to 35% of which are singletons. The material sequenced was cord blood. Every receptor here comes from a newborn girl in good health.

This clonotype turned up a few times. The chain is built from TRBV11-2 and TRBJ2-1; D perhaps matches TRBD1 (6 bases). The DNA end lines up better with TRBJ2-7; the J call may be wrong. Looked up from germline, CDR1 is SGHAT and CDR2 is FQNNGV. This CDR3 has 15 residues. The CDR3 protein is CASRPVRGSYNEQYF. The CDR3 bases are TGTGCCAGCAGACCTGTCAGGGGATCCTACAATGAGCAGTACTTC.

The V call is TRBV20-1, the J call TRBJ1-5; perhaps TRBD1 as D (6 bases). The germline CDR1 and CDR2 sequences are DFQATT and SNEGSKA (reference sequence). Between the trimmed V and J ends, which lost 5 bases and 3 bases, there was a span of 14 bases. The CDR3 length is 14 residues. CDR3 in DNA: TGCAGTGCTCTCCGGGGGGGGGCCAATCAGCCCCAGCATTTT. Translating gives CSALRGGANQPQHF.

The gene calls are TRBV29-1 and TRBJ1-2; weak D call: TRBD1 (6 bases). Per the germline V gene, CDR1 is SQVTM and CDR2 is ANQGSEA. This CDR3 comprises 11 residues. V was cut by 7 bases and J by 9 bases, with 15 bases left in between. This chain's CDR3 is CSGKHRDRYTF. The CDR3 bases are TGCAGCGGAAAGCACAGGGATCGCTACACCTTC.

CDR3 DNA: TGCGCCAGCAGCTTGGCCGCGAGTTCAAGCTCCTACGAGCAGTACTTC. This gives the protein CASSLAASSSSYEQYF. This chain links TRBV5-1 with TRBJ2-7; unclear D gene. Between the trimmed V and J ends, which lost 0 bases and 0 bases, there was a span of 13 bases. Germline V gives CDR1 SGHRS, CDR2 YFSETQ. CDR3 length: 16 residues.

This rearrangement joins TRBV7-9 to TRBJ2-7; D gene unclear. Germline lookup yields CDR1 SEHNR and CDR2 FQNEAQ (reference sequence). V was cut by 1 base and J by 6 bases, with 7 bases left in between. The CDR3 has 12 residues. CDR3: CASSLDQREQYF. The CDR3 DNA reads as TGTGCCAGCAGCTTAGACCAGCGCGAGCAGTACTTC.

Written as DNA, the CDR3 is TGCGCCAGCAGCCGTACGACACCCGACGCTGAAGCTTTCTTT. As protein: CASSRTTPDAEAFF. The rearrangement links TRBV4-1 to TRBJ1-1; D call uncertain. Per germline, CDR1 MGHRA and CDR2 YSYEKL. The CDR3 length is 14 residues. Between the trimmed V and J ends, which lost 4 bases and 6 bases, there was a span of 15 bases.

This chain links TRBV4-2 with TRBJ2-5, with a tentative D call TRBD2 (5 bases). The germline CDR1 and CDR2 sequences are LGHNA and YNFKEQ. Trimming took 0 bases from V and 7 from J, leaving 15 bases between them. The CDR3 spans 15 residues. Written as DNA, the CDR3 is TGTGCCAGCAGCCAAGATTGGATGGGTCGGGGGACCCAGTACTTC. It yields the protein CASSQDWMGRGTQYF.

This clonotype was detected once. The V call is TRBV20-1, the J call TRBJ1-6, with D perhaps matching TRBD1 (5 bases). CDR3 length: 15 residues. Trimming removed 6 bases from V and 6 bases from J, with 18 bases in between. CDR1 is DFQATT, CDR2 SNEGSKA, per germline (reference sequence). Written as DNA, the CDR3 is TGCAGTGCGCGCTCTGGGGCGGGGACTAATTCACCCCTCCACTTT. It is translated as CSARSGAGTNSPLHF.

V is TRBV5-1 and J is TRBJ2-1; 7 bases align to TRBD2. TRBJ2-7 matches the DNA end more closely, so the J call is doubtful. The germline V gene has CDR1 SGHRS and CDR2 YFSETQ. The CDR3 has 15 residues. This chain's CDR3 is CASSIIVGGYNEQYF. DNA of the CDR3: TGCGCCAGCAGCATTATCGTCGGGGGGTACAATGAGCAGTACTTC.

The chain carries TRBV10-3 and TRBJ2-3; D not certain. The CDR3 totals 12 residues. Trimming removed 4 bases from V and 6 bases from J, with 8 bases in between. Germline assignment: CDR1 ENHRY and CDR2 SYGVKD. Here the CDR3 reads CAISVGPDTQYF. CDR3 nucleotides: TGTGCCATCAGTGTGGGTCCCGATACGCAGTATTTT.

The chain links TRBV25-1 to TRBJ2-3, with D maybe TRBD1 (5 bases). CDR3 length: 12 residues. Trimming took 7 bases from V and 4 from J, leaving 9 bases between them. Germline lookup yields CDR1 MGHDK and CDR2 SYGVNS. CDR3 loop: CASNQGADTQYF. The DNA for the CDR3 is TGTGCCAGCAATCAAGGGGCAGATACGCAGTATTTT.

The chain employs TRBV20-1 and TRBJ2-1, with D perhaps matching TRBD2 (5 bases). V dropped 3 bases and J dropped 5 bases, with 17 bases sitting between them. The CDR3 consists of 15 residues. From germline, CDR1 is DFQATT and CDR2 SNEGSKA (reference sequence). The CDR3 spells CSASLASSVHNEQFF. CDR3 nucleotides: TGCAGTGCTAGTTTGGCTAGCTCGGTGCACAATGAGCAGTTCTTC.

V is TRBV5-1 and J is TRBJ2-3; TRBD2 agrees at 12 bases. Unmatched junction bases numbered 6, after V lost 3 bases and J lost 1 base. Germline CDR1 is SGHRS and CDR2 is YFSETQ. This CDR3 comprises 17 residues. CDR3 DNA sequence: TGCGCCAGCAGCTCCGTCCCTAGCGGGGGGGGCACAGATACGCAGTATTTT. Translating gives CASSSVPSGGGTDTQYF. Full variable domain (outside the CDR3, taken from reference TRBV5-1 and TRBJ2-3): KAGVTQTPRYLIKTRGQQVTLSCSPISGHRSVSWYQQTPGQGLQFLFEYFSETQRNKGNFPGRFSGRQFSNSRSEMNVSTLELGDSALYLCASSSVPSGGGTDTQYFGPGTRLTVL.

This sequence joins TRBV10-3 and TRBJ1-1; D uncertain. The CDR3 has 14 residues. CDR1 and CDR2 (germline): ENHRY, SYGVKD. The V end was cut by 9 bases, the J end by 1 base, with 15 bases between. The CDR3: CAISVGLRNTEAFF. The CDR3 DNA sequence: TGTGCCATTTCGGTAGGACTCAGGAACACTGAAGCTTTCTTT.

The rearrangement joins TRBV21-1 to TRBJ2-7; TRBD2, the table's D call, was not compared with the DNA. TRBV21-1 is a pseudogene locus. The CDR3 is 17 residues long. CDR3 sequence: CASSMWRPAGGLYEQYF. The CDR3 region has the DNA TGTGCCAGCAGCATGTGGAGACCAGCGGGAGGTCTCTACGAGCAGTACTTC.

This chain uses TRBV5-1 with TRBJ1-4; D is perhaps TRBD1 (5 bases). The CDR3 extends over 14 amino acids. V lost 0 bases and J 6 bases, leaving 9 bases between the germline ends. Germline values: CDR1 SGHRS, CDR2 YFSETQ. CDR3 sequence reads: CASSLVPGHEKLFF. The CDR3 bases are TGCGCCAGCAGCTTGGTCCCGGGACATGAAAAACTGTTTTTT.

The chain couples TRBV7-2 to TRBJ2-1; 10 nucleotides match TRBD2. Matching the DNA end better, TRBJ2-7 makes the J call doubtful. The CDR3 covers 18 residues. The V gene's germline CDR1 is SGHTA and CDR2 FQGNSA. The CDR3 sequence is CASSLGTSGFNSYNEQYF. CDR3 sequence (DNA): TGTGCCAGCAGCTTAGGGACTAGCGGATTTAACTCCTACAATGAGCAGTACTTC.

The chain recombines TRBV27 with TRBJ2-2; perhaps D is TRBD1 or TRBD2 (7 bases each). The CDR3 loop spans 15 amino acids. Germline assignment: CDR1 MNHEY and CDR2 SMNVEV (reference sequence). Trimming removed 3 bases from V and 4 bases from J, with 12 bases in between. The CDR3 sequence is CASSLGGGFTGELFF. The CDR3 DNA reads TGTGCCAGCAGTTTGGGAGGGGGCTTCACCGGGGAGCTGTTTTTT.

This clonotype was counted only a few times. This chain connects TRBV20-1 to TRBJ1-2; D is ambiguous. The V and J ends lost 0 bases and 4 bases respectively, with 6 bases between them. The germline CDR1 and CDR2 sequences are DFQATT and SNEGSKA (reference sequence). The CDR3 is made up of 12 amino acids. CDR3 loop: CSARDISYGYTF. The CDR3 coding sequence is TGCAGTGCTAGAGATATTTCCTATGGCTACACCTTC.

This clonotype has only a few counts. V usage is TRBV27 and J usage is TRBJ2-7, with 8 bases lining up with TRBD2. Germline lookup yields CDR1 MNHEY and CDR2 SMNVEV (reference sequence). Trimming took 3 bases from V and 6 from J; bases not matched to a gene: 13. CDR3 length: 16 amino acids. The DNA for the CDR3 is TGTGCCAGCAGTTTCGCCCCGATTACGGGGGGGAGCGAGCAGTACTTC. Amino acid sequence: CASSFAPITGGSEQYF.

The V and J genes are TRBV7-9 and TRBJ1-2; a weak D match, TRBD1 (6 bases). This CDR3 has 13 residues. Germline V lookup: CDR1 SEHNR, CDR2 FQNEAQ (reference sequence). V lost 5 bases and J 7 bases, leaving 14 bases between the germline ends. The CDR3 loop reads CASSLQGYGGYTF. The CDR3 DNA is TGTGCCAGCAGCCTACAGGGTTATGGTGGCTACACCTTC.

In its sample, this clonotype was seen a few times. CDR3 DNA sequence: TGCAGCGTTGGGGAAGGGACAAGCTTGAACACTGAAGCTTTCTTT. Encoded protein: CSVGEGTSLNTEAFF. The chain uses TRBV29-1 and TRBJ1-1; D may be TRBD1 (6 bases). CDR3 length: 15 residues. Germline V lookup: CDR1 SQVTM, CDR2 ANQGSEA. The V end was cut by 4 bases, the J end by 0 bases, with 15 bases between.

The rearrangement joins TRBV6-5 to TRBJ2-3, with D tentatively TRBD2 (6 bases). This CDR3 spans 15 amino acids. Trimming shortened V by 5 bases and J by 3 bases, and 15 bases separated the two germline ends. Germline V gene lookup returns CDR1 MNHEY and CDR2 SVGAGI. The CDR3 loop reads CASSHRGWGTDTQYF. In nucleotides, the CDR3 is TGTGCCAGCAGTCATCGGGGGTGGGGGACAGATACGCAGTATTTT.

This clonotype occurred many times. This chain connects TRBV20-1 to TRBJ2-1; 11 nucleotides line up with TRBD2. The V gene end was trimmed by 3 bases and the J gene end by 5 bases; junction bases not matched to a gene: 0. Germline V CDR1 and CDR2: DFQATT, SNEGSKA (reference sequence). The CDR3 runs 13 residues. Here the CDR3 reads CSARTSGDNEQFF. CDR3 sequence (DNA): TGCAGTGCTAGGACTAGCGGGGACAATGAGCAGTTCTTC.

The chain links TRBV2 to TRBJ1-6, with 7 bases aligning to TRBD1. This CDR3 contains 15 residues. V trimming: 10 bases; J trimming: 5 bases; junction bases outside the gene matches: 11. Per germline, CDR1 SNHLY and CDR2 FYNNEI. As DNA, the CDR3 is TGTGCCATCCCCCGATCGGGGACAGATAATTCACCCCTCCACTTT. Encoded protein: CAIPRSGTDNSPLHF.

The rearrangement joins TRBV28 to TRBJ1-6, with D hard to call. Germline CDR1 and CDR2: MDHEN and SYDVKM. V dropped 4 bases and J dropped 7 bases, with 14 bases sitting between them. The CDR3 runs to 15 residues. The CDR3 sequence is CASSSPTQDNSPLHF. The CDR3, as DNA: TGTGCCAGCAGTTCCCCGACCCAGGACAATTCACCCCTCCACTTT.

This clonotype was detected many times. The chain combines TRBV28 with TRBJ2-5; D possibly corresponds to TRBD1 (5 bases). The V end was cut by 3 bases, the J end by 10 bases, with 18 bases between. The length of the CDR3 is 14 residues. CDR1 and CDR2 (germline): MDHEN, SYDVKM. CDR3 region: CASSFEAGSLVQYF. The DNA of the CDR3 is TGTGCCAGCAGTTTTGAGGCAGGGTCACTGGTCCAGTACTTC.

The chain is built from TRBV28 and TRBJ2-3; the D gene is possibly TRBD1 (7 bases). Germline V gene sequence: CDR1 MDHEN, CDR2 SYDVKM. This CDR3 comprises 16 residues. Trimming shortened V by 6 bases and J by 2 bases, and 18 bases separated the two germline ends. The CDR3: CASRVGGTAYTDTQYF. As DNA, the CDR3 is TGTGCCAGCAGAGTTGGGGGGACAGCGTACACAGATACGCAGTATTTT.